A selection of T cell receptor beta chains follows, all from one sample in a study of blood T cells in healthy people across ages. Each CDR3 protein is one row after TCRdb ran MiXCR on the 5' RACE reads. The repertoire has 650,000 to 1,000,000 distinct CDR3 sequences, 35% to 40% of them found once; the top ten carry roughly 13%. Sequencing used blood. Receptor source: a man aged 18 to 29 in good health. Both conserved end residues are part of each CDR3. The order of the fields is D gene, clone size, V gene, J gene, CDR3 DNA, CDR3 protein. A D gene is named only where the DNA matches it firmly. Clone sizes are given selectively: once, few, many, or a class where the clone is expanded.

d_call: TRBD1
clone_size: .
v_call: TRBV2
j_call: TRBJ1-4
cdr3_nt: TGTGCCAGCCCGGGACAGGGGGATGAAAAACTGTTTTTT
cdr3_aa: CASPGQGDEKLFF

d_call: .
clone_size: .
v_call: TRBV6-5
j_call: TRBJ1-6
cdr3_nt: TGTGCCAGCACTGGGGGGATGAATTCACCCCTCCACTTT
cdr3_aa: CASTGGMNSPLHF

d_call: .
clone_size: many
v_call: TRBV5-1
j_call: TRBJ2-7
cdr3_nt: TGCGCCAGCGCCCTGGGGGAGAACCCCTACGAGCAGTACTTC
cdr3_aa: CASALGENPYEQYF

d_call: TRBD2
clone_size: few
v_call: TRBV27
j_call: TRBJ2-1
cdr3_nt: TGTGCCAGCAGTATCGTCCGGACTAGCGGGGGGGCCAATGAGCAGTTCTTC
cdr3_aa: CASSIVRTSGGANEQFF

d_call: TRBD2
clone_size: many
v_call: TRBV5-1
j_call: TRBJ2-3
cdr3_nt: TGCGCCAGCCGACTAGCGTTTAGCACAGATACGCAGTATTTT
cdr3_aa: CASRLAFSTDTQYF

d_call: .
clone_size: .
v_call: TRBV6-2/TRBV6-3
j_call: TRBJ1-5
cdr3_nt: TGTGCCAGCGTAAGTTATAGCAATCAGCCCCAGCATTTT
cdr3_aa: CASVSYSNQPQHF

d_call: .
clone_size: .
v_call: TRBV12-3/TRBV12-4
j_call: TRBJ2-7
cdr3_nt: TGTGCCAGCAGTTTAGGCCAGGAGGCCGGCGAGCAGTACTTC
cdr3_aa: CASSLGQEAGEQYF

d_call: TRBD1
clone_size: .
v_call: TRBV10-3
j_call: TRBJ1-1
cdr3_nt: TGTGCCATCAGCCCGGGACAGGGGCGAAACAGGAACACTGAAGCTTTCTTT
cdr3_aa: CAISPGQGRNRNTEAFF

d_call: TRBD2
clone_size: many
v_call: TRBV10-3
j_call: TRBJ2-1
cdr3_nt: TGTGCCATCAGTGAGGCAAGCAGACTAGCGGGGGGTTACAATGAGCAGTTCTTC
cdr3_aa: CAISEASRLAGGYNEQFF

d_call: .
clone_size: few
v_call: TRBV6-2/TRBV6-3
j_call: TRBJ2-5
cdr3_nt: TGTGCCAGCAGTTTCGGGGGCCTACCGGGGGAGACCCAGTACTTC
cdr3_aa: CASSFGGLPGETQYF

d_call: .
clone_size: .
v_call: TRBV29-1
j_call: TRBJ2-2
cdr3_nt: TGCAGCGCTACCCCTCGCACCGGGGAGCTGTTTTTT
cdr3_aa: CSATPRTGELFF

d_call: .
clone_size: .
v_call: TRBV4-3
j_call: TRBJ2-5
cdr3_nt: TGCGCCAGCAGCCAAGATGGCTACGGGGAAGCCTACAATGAACAGTACTTC
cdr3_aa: CASSQDGYGEAYNEQYF